A selection of T cell receptor beta chains follows, all from one sample in a study of shared clonotypes between healthy human individuals. Libraries were prepared by immunoSEQ multiplex PCR; TCRdb keeps only in-frame clonotypes and omits some of them. The repertoire consists of about 480,000 clones, with 75% to 85% occurring once and the leading ten covering 10% to 15%. Sequences were obtained from PBMCs. These receptor sequences come from a middle-aged woman in good health. Some clones in this sample may be carry-over from other donors' samples. CDR3s include the opening cysteine and the closing phenylalanine or tryptophan. The order of the fields is V gene, J gene, clone size, D gene, CDR3 protein, CDR3 DNA. A D gene is named only where the DNA matches it firmly. Expanded clones are given a class, and other clones once, few, many or no size at all.

TRBV4-3	TRBJ2-2	once	-	CASSRSGANTGELFF	TGCGCCAGCAGCCGTAGCGGCGCGAACACCGGGGAGCTGTTTTTT
TRBV19	TRBJ2-6	-	TRBD1	CASTLGTGNSGANVLTF	TGTGCCAGTACCCTGGGGACAGGGAACTCTGGGGCCAACGTCCTGACTTTC
TRBV7-8	TRBJ1-1	-	TRBD1	CASSRDRGEAFF	TGTGCCAGCAGCCGGGACAGGGGTGAAGCTTTCTTT
TRBV4-3	TRBJ2-5	-	-	CASSQDGAGGRLVETQYF	TGCGCCAGCAGCCAAGATGGGGCAGGTGGGCGGTTAGTCGAGACCCAGTACTTC
TRBV18	TRBJ2-2	few	-	CASSPTSWSGELFF	TGTGCCAGCTCACCAACTAGTTGGTCCGGGGAGCTGTTTTTT
TRBV28	TRBJ2-7	-	-	CASGWDFSYEQYF	TGTGCCAGCGGGTGGGACTTTTCCTACGAGCAGTACTTC
TRBV5-1	TRBJ1-2	-	-	CASSFFPGRDYGYTF	TGCGCCAGCAGCTTCTTCCCCGGCAGGGACTATGGCTACACCTTC
TRBV18	TRBJ2-5	-	TRBD2	CASSPSAGGPGETQYF	TGTGCCAGCTCACCCTCAGCGGGAGGGCCTGGAGAGACCCAGTACTTC
TRBV18	TRBJ2-1	few	-	CASSLAQGSNEQFF	TGTGCCAGCTCACTGGCCCAAGGATCCAATGAGCAGTTCTTC
TRBV19	TRBJ2-4	-	-	CASSIRHAGDIQYF	TGTGCCAGTAGTATCCGGCACGCTGGGGACATTCAGTACTTC
TRBV27	TRBJ2-7	-	-	CASSYKAGAYEQYF	TGTGCCAGCAGTTACAAAGCGGGTGCCTACGAGCAGTACTTC
TRBV6-4	TRBJ2-2	many	TRBD2	CASSDSGATGELFF	TGTGCCAGCAGTGATAGCGGGGCCACCGGGGAGCTGTTTTTT
TRBV7-8	TRBJ2-7	-	-	CASTAGSGSGYEQYF	TGTGCCAGCACGGCGGGGTCGGGATCGGGATACGAGCAGTACTTC
TRBV20-1	TRBJ2-7	few	-	CSARGMGAPQF	TGCAGTGCCCGGGGCATGGGGGCCCCCCAATTC
TRBV19	TRBJ1-2	-	-	CASSIGYGYTF	TGTGCCAGTAGTATCGGGTATGGCTACACCTTC
TRBV28	TRBJ1-1	-	-	CASSLAGVGNTEAFF	TGTGCCAGCAGTTTAGCAGGGGTCGGGAACACTGAAGCTTTCTTT
TRBV2	TRBJ1-4	-	-	CASSELRGEKLFF	TGTGCCAGCAGTGAGTTACGTGGTGAAAAACTGTTTTTT
TRBV6-1	TRBJ2-5	-	-	CASSGTNWETQYF	TGTGCCAGCAGTGGGACCAATTGGGAGACCCAGTACTTC
TRBV5-8	TRBJ2-5	-	-	CASSVGGQKTQYF	TGTGCCAGCAGCGTCGGGGGGCAGAAGACCCAGTACTTC
TRBV15	TRBJ1-1	-	-	CATRNYNTEAFF	TGTGCCACCAGAAACTACAACACTGAAGCTTTCTTT
TRBV6-1	TRBJ2-1	many	-	CASRDKGGLDEQFF	TGTGCCAGCAGGGACAAAGGAGGGCTCGATGAGCAGTTCTTC
TRBV6-4	TRBJ2-2	-	TRBD1	CASSISPGQGAGELFF	TGTGCCAGCAGCATATCCCCGGGACAGGGAGCCGGGGAGCTGTTTTTT
TRBV5-1	TRBJ2-1	once	-	CASSLGTSGEQFF	TGCGCCAGCAGCTTGGGGACTTCGGGTGAGCAGTTCTTC
TRBV7-9	TRBJ2-5	-	-	CASSLDYLETQYF	TGTGCCAGCAGCTTAGACTACCTTGAGACCCAGTACTTC
TRBV11-2	TRBJ1-1	-	-	CASSFLWRGEAFF	TGTGCCAGCAGCTTTTTGTGGAGGGGTGAAGCTTTCTTT
TRBV9	TRBJ2-4	-	-	CASSVEANQNIQYF	TGTGCCAGCAGCGTAGAGGCAAATCAAAACATTCAGTACTTC
TRBV5-1	TRBJ2-1	-	-	CASSSDKYSYEQFF	TGCGCCAGCAGCTCCGATAAGTACAGCTATGAGCAGTTCTTC
TRBV5-1	TRBJ1-4	-	TRBD1	CASSLLTGGDEKLFF	TGCGCCAGCAGCCTCCTGACAGGGGGCGATGAAAAACTGTTTTTT
TRBV28	TRBJ1-2	many	-	CASSLGAGYGYTF	TGTGCCAGCAGTTTAGGGGCCGGCTATGGCTACACCTTC
TRBV10-3	TRBJ1-2	-	-	CAISTDLVYGYTF	TGTGCCATCTCCACAGACTTGGTGTATGGCTACACCTTC
TRBV7-9	TRBJ2-7	-	TRBD1	CASSPTGGSYEQYF	TGTGCCAGCAGCCCGACAGGGGGCTCCTACGAGCAGTACTTC
TRBV7-8	TRBJ2-5	many	-	CASSLEAGYAYF	TGTGCCAGCAGCTTAGAGGCTGGGTATGCGTACTTC
TRBV9	TRBJ2-7	-	-	CASSAAQGFEQYF	TGTGCCAGCAGCGCCGCACAGGGATTCGAGCAGTACTTC
TRBV25-1	TRBJ1-2	-	-	CASSARGVDGYTF	TGTGCCAGCAGTGCCCGGGGGGTCGATGGCTACACCTTC
TRBV19	TRBJ2-7	-	TRBD2	CASSPGGGVLWQYF	TGTGCCAGTAGTCCCGGTGGGGGGGTATTATGGCAGTACTTC
TRBV29-1	TRBJ1-2	once	TRBD1	CSVEVYFGTGDLDGYTF	TGCAGCGTTGAAGTCTACTTCGGGACAGGGGATTTGGATGGCTACACCTTC
TRBV5-4	TRBJ1-5	once	-	CASSFYIGGNSNQPQHF	TGTGCCAGCAGCTTTTATATAGGAGGAAATAGCAATCAGCCCCAGCATTTT
TRBV5-1	TRBJ2-6	-	-	CASSFVTSGANVLTF	TGCGCCAGCAGCTTCGTTACCTCTGGGGCCAACGTCCTGACTTTC
TRBV11-3	TRBJ2-2	-	TRBD1	CASSLGTGLNTGELFF	TGTGCCAGCAGCTTAGGGACAGGCCTGAACACCGGGGAGCTGTTTTTT
TRBV30	TRBJ2-7	-	-	CAWDRTARFEQYF	TGTGCCTGGGATAGGACAGCCCGCTTTGAGCAGTACTTC
TRBV5-4	TRBJ1-2	-	TRBD1	CASSLDRGEFGGYTF	TGTGCCAGCAGCCTTGACAGGGGGGAATTTGGAGGCTACACCTTC
TRBV18	TRBJ2-7	-	-	CASSPAGRPYEQYF	TGTGCCAGCTCACCGGCGGGACGTCCCTACGAGCAGTACTTC
TRBV27	TRBJ1-5	-	TRBD1	CASSLFGTGRLNQPQHF	TGTGCCAGCAGTTTATTTGGGACAGGGAGATTAAATCAGCCCCAGCATTTT
TRBV6-6	TRBJ1-2	-	-	CASILGGLAYGYTF	TGTGCCAGCATCCTCGGCGGGCTGGCCTATGGCTACACCTTC
TRBV7-3	TRBJ2-2	-	-	CASSLAGYNTGELFF	TGTGCCAGCAGCTTAGCTGGGTACAACACCGGGGAGCTGTTTTTT
TRBV4-3	TRBJ2-2	-	TRBD2	CASSPGLAGARELFF	TGCGCCAGCAGCCCGGGACTAGCGGGGGCGCGGGAGCTGTTTTTT
TRBV11-2	TRBJ1-2	-	-	CASSPRGAGPNYGYTF	TGTGCCAGCAGCCCCCGAGGGGCAGGCCCTAACTATGGCTACACCTTC
TRBV14	TRBJ1-2	-	-	CASSQDLGLASYGYTF	TGTGCCAGCAGCCAAGACCTCGGTCTGGCCTCCTATGGCTACACCTTC
TRBV4-3	TRBJ2-1	-	-	CASSQDSRVNEQFF	TGCGCCAGCAGCCAAGATAGCAGGGTCAATGAGCAGTTCTTC